These 22 T cell receptor beta chains share one sample of origin, sequenced in a study of Graves' ophthalmopathy and Graves' hyperthyroidism. Amplification of TCR beta CDR3 regions used RNA transcripts. The first round was an RT-PCR with HTBI primers, and the second round was a multiplex PCR. TCRdb analysed the multiplex PCR reads with MiXCR anew, one entry per CDR3 protein. The data hold over a million distinct CDR3 sequences, with about 36% observed a single time. The sequencing input was peripheral blood or thyroid tissue (not recorded which). The origin of the receptors is an adult man with Graves' hyperthyroidism.

This clonotype was seen at least ten times. The genes are TRBV9 and TRBJ1-1; D call uncertain. V lost 0 bases and J 7 bases, leaving 10 bases between the germline ends. The CDR3 is 13 residues long. Germline assignment: CDR1 SGDLS and CDR2 YYNGEE. CDR3 sequence reads: CASSVGPVGEAFF. The CDR3 nucleotides read TGTGCCAGCAGCGTAGGCCCGGTTGGTGAAGCTTTCTTT.

V gene TRBV15 combines with J gene TRBJ1-5; 8 bases line up with TRBD1. There are 16 residues in the CDR3. Germline CDR1 reads LNHNV; CDR2 reads YYDKDF (reference sequence). V shed 1 base and J 5 bases; nucleotides not matched to a gene: 7. Here the CDR3 reads CATSRASRGLDQPQHF. As DNA, the CDR3 is TGTGCCACCAGCAGAGCTAGCAGGGGGCTGGATCAGCCCCAGCATTTT.

The chain carries TRBV29-1 and TRBJ1-2; 9 bases agree with TRBD1. CDR3 length equals 12 residues. CDR1 SQVTM and CDR2 ANQGSEA come from the germline V gene. The V and J ends lost 5 bases and 7 bases, in that order; junction bases with no gene match: 5. In DNA, the CDR3 is TGCAGCGTTTTGGGGACAGGGCCTGGCTACACCTTC. Its protein is CSVLGTGPGYTF.

The V and J genes are TRBV25-1 and TRBJ2-2, with D possibly being TRBD1 or TRBD2 (5 bases each). Germline V gene sequence: CDR1 MGHDK, CDR2 SYGVNS. V was trimmed by 7 bases and J by 6 bases, leaving 33 bases between them. The CDR3 has 20 residues. The CDR3 sequence: CASKYSIRGRLGTIPGELFF. For the CDR3, the DNA is TGTGCCAGCAAATACTCAATCCGGGGCCGGCTTGGGACCATCCCCGGGGAGCTGTTTTTT.

This clonotype was detected only a few times. One end of the junction does not line up with germline, which may come from a read error. The chain carries TRBV19 and TRBJ1-6; D is undetermined. Germline CDR1 reads LNHDA; CDR2 reads SQIVND (reference sequence). The CDR3 consists of 12 residues. This CDR3 reads CASSSYNSPPHF. The DNA for the CDR3 is TGTGCCAGTTCCAGCTATAATTCACCCCCCCACTTT.

This clonotype has at least ten counts. The chain employs TRBV29-1 and TRBJ2-7; TRBD2 agrees at 7 bases. The CDR3 is made up of 15 amino acids. CDR1 is SQVTM and CDR2 is ANQGSEA in the germline V gene. The J segment lost 0 bases and the V segment lost 6 bases, leaving 11 bases of the junction unmatched. As DNA, the CDR3 is TGCAGCGTCTGGAGGAGGGAGGGCCGCTCCTACGAGCAGTACTTC. Protein: CSVWRREGRSYEQYF.

This rearrangement joins TRBV12-3 or TRBV12-4 to TRBJ2-7; 8 bases align to TRBD2. With 3 bases clipped from V and 1 base from J, the junction kept 2 bases outside the gene matches. The CDR3 sequence is 14 residues long. The CDR3 spells CASSLRGRSYEQYF. The CDR3 nucleotides read TGTGCCAGCAGTTTGCGCGGGAGGTCCTACGAGCAGTACTTC.

This clonotype has a count of ten or more. The V call is TRBV11-3, the J call TRBJ2-7; D remains unclear. The CDR3 covers 13 residues. Germline V gene sequence: CDR1 SGHNT, CDR2 YENEEA. V gave up 3 bases and J gave up 0 bases, with 6 bases separating them. The CDR3 nucleotides are TGTGCCAGCAGCTTTCCCCACTCCTACGAGCAGTACTTC. As protein: CASSFPHSYEQYF.

The chain employs TRBV5-1 and TRBJ1-5; D gene ambiguous. The CDR3 is made up of 11 amino acids. V lost 4 bases, J lost 5 bases, and 4 bases lay in between. Germline V gene sequence: CDR1 SGHRS, CDR2 YFSETQ. The CDR3 DNA follows: TGCGCCAGCAGCCCCCATCAGCCCCAGCATTTT. Residues: CASSPHQPQHF.

This chain connects TRBV7-9 to TRBJ1-6, with D unresolved. The V gene's germline CDR1 is SEHNR and CDR2 FQNEAQ (reference sequence). V lost 2 bases to trimming and J lost 10 bases, with 12 bases between them. The CDR3 loop spans 14 amino acids. CDR3 DNA sequence: TGTGCCAGCAGCTTATCTGGAGGGCGATCACCCCTCCACTTT. Translated: CASSLSGGRSPLHF.

For this clonotype: A read error may be the cause here, since a much bigger clone is one base away. J is TRBJ2-7 and V is TRBV20-1; D tentatively reads TRBD1 or TRBD2 (5 bases each). The CDR3 length is 11 residues. With 3 bases removed from V and 12 bases from J, the gap between germline ends came to 15 bases. Germline V gives CDR1 DFQATT, CDR2 SNEGSKA (reference sequence). The CDR3 reads CSARPAHGTYF. The CDR3 DNA is TGCAGTGCTAGGCCAGCTCACGGGACGTACTTC.

In this sample, this clonotype turned up many times. The chain combines TRBV11-2 with TRBJ1-1; maybe TRBD1 (6 bases). CDR3 length equals 15 residues. V was clipped by 5 bases and J by 4 bases, with 17 bases between them. Per germline, CDR1 SGHAT and CDR2 FQNNGV. CDR3 in DNA: TGTGCCAGCAGCGCCAATCCGGGGGCGGGCACTGAAGCTTTCTTT. Translated: CASSANPGAGTEAFF.

This clonotype was seen a few times. The gene calls are TRBV7-9 and TRBJ1-1; no reliable D call. This CDR3 has 14 residues. The V and J ends lost 1 base and 8 bases respectively, with 14 bases between them. CDR1 and CDR2 (germline): SEHNR, FQNEAQ (reference sequence). The CDR3 DNA is TGTGCCAGCAGCTTAGGGGAGGAGGTAGCGGAAGCTTTCTTT. Protein sequence: CASSLGEEVAEAFF. Complete variable domain (other parts from reference TRBV7-9 and TRBJ1-1): DTGVSQNPRHKITKRGQNVTFRCDPISEHNRLYWYRQTLGQGPEFLTYFQNEAQLEKSRLLSDRFSAERPKGSFSTLEIQRTEQGDSAMYLCASSLGEEVAEAFFGQGTRLTVV.

This clonotype was seen many times. The V and J genes are TRBV11-2 and TRBJ1-6; 7 bases are a match to TRBD1. Germline assignment: CDR1 SGHAT and CDR2 FQNNGV. The CDR3 is 16 residues long. V trimming: 5 bases; J trimming: 10 bases; junction bases outside the gene matches: 14. The DNA for the CDR3 is TGTGCCAGCAGCAATCATCGGGACAGTCGTAGATCACCCCTCCACTTT. Its protein product is CASSNHRDSRRSPLHF.

This clonotype was seen at least ten times. The chain couples TRBV10-3 to TRBJ2-7; TRBD2 matches at 12 bases. Germline V lookup: CDR1 ENHRY, CDR2 SYGVKD. Trimming at V came to 4 bases and at J to 1 base, leaving 8 bases not matched to a gene. This CDR3 has 17 residues. CDR3 nucleotide sequence: TGTGCCATCAGTGCGAACCTAGCGGGAGGGCAGTCCTACGAGCAGTACTTC. Translation gives CAISANLAGGQSYEQYF.

J is TRBJ1-2 and V is TRBV29-1, with TRBD1 as a possible D gene (5 bases). V was clipped by 5 bases and J by 2 bases, with 15 bases between them. Germline V CDR1 and CDR2: SQVTM, ANQGSEA. CDR3 length equals 14 residues. The CDR3 here is CSVRPGGRNYGYTF. The CDR3 DNA follows: TGCAGCGTTCGCCCGGGGGGACGGAACTATGGCTACACCTTC.

CDR3 sequence: CASSIDPRTYYWNTEAFF. The CDR3 coding sequence is TGTGCCAGTAGTATAGATCCCAGGACCTACTATTGGAACACTGAAGCTTTCTTT. The gene calls are TRBV19 and TRBJ1-1; no clear D gene. Trimming pared 0 bases from V and 1 base from J, leaving 18 bases between. The CDR3 runs 18 residues. The germline V gene has CDR1 LNHDA and CDR2 SQIVND (reference sequence).

To note about this clonotype: A read error may explain this, as a much larger clone is one base away. V usage is TRBV7-9 and J usage is TRBJ1-1; D gene uncertain. Per germline, CDR1 SEHNR and CDR2 FQNEAQ (reference sequence). CDR3 size: 13 residues. In DNA form, the CDR3 reads TGTGCCAGCAGATTAGAGGACAACACTGAAGCTTTCTTT. Translation gives CASRLEDNTEAFF.

The V and J genes are TRBV2 and TRBJ1-6; unclear D gene. CDR1 SNHLY and CDR2 FYNNEI come from the germline V gene. The CDR3 extends over 14 amino acids. Trimming shortened V by 4 bases and J by 8 bases, and 12 bases separated the two germline ends. This chain's CDR3 is CASSVSGFYSPLHF. In nucleotides, the CDR3 is TGTGCCAGCAGTGTTTCGGGGTTTTATTCACCCCTCCACTTT.

The rearrangement joins TRBV20-1 to TRBJ2-2; D is unclear. The CDR3 is 14 residues long. Germline CDR1 reads DFQATT; CDR2 reads SNEGSKA (reference sequence). Trimming cost V 0 bases and J 4 bases, with 9 bases left between them. CDR3 in DNA: TGCAGTGCTAGAGACAGGCTAAGCACCGGGGAGCTGTTTTTT. Residues: CSARDRLSTGELFF.

This clonotype has a handful of counts. A much larger clone sits a single nucleotide away, making a read error possible. The chain has TRBV3-1 and TRBJ2-2; D gene unclear. CDR3 length equals 13 residues. From germline, CDR1 is LGHDT and CDR2 YNNKEL (reference sequence). V was cut by 3 bases and J by 0 bases, with 2 bases left in between. CDR3 nucleotide sequence: TGTGCCAGCAGCCACTCGAACACCGGGGAGCTGTTTTTT. It codes for CASSHSNTGELFF.

The chain is built from TRBV10-2 and TRBJ2-6, with a possible D match to TRBD1 (6 bases). The V gene lost 7 bases and the J gene lost 2 bases, with 18 bases spanning the gap. This CDR3 has 17 amino acids. Germline V gene sequence: CDR1 WSHSY, CDR2 SAAADI. The chain's CDR3 is CASTKGDKGPGANVLTF. The CDR3 region has the DNA TGCGCCAGCACCAAAGGGGACAAGGGACCTGGGGCCAACGTCCTGACTTTC.